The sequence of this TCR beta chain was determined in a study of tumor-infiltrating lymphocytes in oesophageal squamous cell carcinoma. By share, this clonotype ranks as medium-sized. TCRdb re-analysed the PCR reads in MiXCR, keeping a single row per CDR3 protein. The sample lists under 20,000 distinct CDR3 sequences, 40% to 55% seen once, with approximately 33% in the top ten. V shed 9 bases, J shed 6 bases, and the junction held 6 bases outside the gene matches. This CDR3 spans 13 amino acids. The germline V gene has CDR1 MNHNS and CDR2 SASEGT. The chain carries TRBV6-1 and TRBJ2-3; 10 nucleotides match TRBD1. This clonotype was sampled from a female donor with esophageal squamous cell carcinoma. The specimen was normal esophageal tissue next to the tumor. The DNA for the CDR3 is TGTGCCAGTAGACAGGGGGCTGCCGATACGCAGTATTTT. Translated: CASRQGAADTQYF.